This TCR beta chain stems from a study of blood T cells in healthy people across ages. Study at large: For every two T cells, template switching captured about one barcoded beta molecule.

This CDR3 is 12 amino acids long. Per the germline V gene, CDR1 is SEHNR and CDR2 is FQNEAQ (reference sequence). After removal of 8 bases from V and 5 bases from J, the junction contained 3 bases not matched to a gene. Collection of roughly 9.6 milliliters of peripheral blood was performed for each donor. Next came a second PCR, run for about 6 to 11 cycles, which used a sample-barcoded 5' primer along with a J-beta primer mix. Tagging of each cDNA molecule was performed by a template-switch adaptor with 12 random nucleotides. TCRdb reprocessed the 5' RACE reads via MiXCR and lists one record per CDR3 protein. The repertoire holds 1.5 million to 2 million distinct CDR3 sequences, with over 25% as singletons. There are a few counts of this clonotype.

This chain joins TRBV7-9 and TRBJ2-1; TRBD1 matches at 7 bases. The specimen was blood. The TCR originated in a woman aged 25 to 39 in good health. The CDR3: CASRDSNNEQFF. DNA of the CDR3: TGTGCCAGCCGGGACAGTAACAATGAGCAGTTCTTC.